This T cell receptor (beta chain) was sequenced for a study of OX40 agonist ivuxolimab in advanced cancers. A remark on this clone: Its target is unknown.

Findings and caveats of the study: Doses of 0.1 to 3.0 mg/kg were accompanied by clonal expansion of CD4+ and CD8+ blood T cells by week 6.

The table came from immunoSEQ multiplex PCR; TCRdb's copy has only in-frame clones and leaves some out. The sample contains approximately 94,000 clones, 70% to 90% of which appear only once. This material consisted of CD4+ or CD8+ T cells sorted from blood, taken in a trial of the OX40 agonist ivuxolimab. This TCR derives from an adult with an advanced solid tumor such as melanoma, head and neck, liver or kidney cancer.

CDR3 bases: TGTGCCATCTCGCGGAGAGGGCTCTATGGCTACACCTTC. Translated, it gives CAISRRGLYGYTF. The chain joins TRBV28 to TRBJ1-2; D uncertain. The CDR3 has 13 residues. V was clipped by 10 bases and J by 4 bases, with 16 bases between them. CDR1 MDHEN and CDR2 SYDVKM come from the germline V gene.